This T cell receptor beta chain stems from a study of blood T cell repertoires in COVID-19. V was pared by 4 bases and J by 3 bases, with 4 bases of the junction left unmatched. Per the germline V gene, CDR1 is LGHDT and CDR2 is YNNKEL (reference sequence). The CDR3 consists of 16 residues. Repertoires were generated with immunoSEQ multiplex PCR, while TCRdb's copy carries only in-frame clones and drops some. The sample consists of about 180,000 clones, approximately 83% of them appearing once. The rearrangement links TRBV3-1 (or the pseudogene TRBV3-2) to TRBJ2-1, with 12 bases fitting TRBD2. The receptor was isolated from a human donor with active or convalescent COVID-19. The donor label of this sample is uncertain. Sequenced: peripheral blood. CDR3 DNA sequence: TGTGCCAGCAGCCCTACTAGCGGGGGGCACTACAATGAGCAGTTCTTC. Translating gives CASSPTSGGHYNEQFF.